This is a list of T cell receptor beta chains from one sample in a study of CD8 T cells in Susac syndrome. TCRdb analysed the immunoSEQ multiplex PCR reads with MiXCR anew, one entry per CDR3 protein. The sample includes 130,000 or so distinct CDR3 sequences, 85% to 95% seen only once; the top ten take over 0.095%. Sequenced input: CD4+ T cells from PBMCs. These receptors were obtained from a human donor with multiple sclerosis. CDR3s include the opening cysteine and the closing phenylalanine or tryptophan. A D gene is named only where the DNA matches it firmly. Size is stated for part of the rows, as once, few or many counts, or as a class when the clone is expanded.

V gene: TRBV4-1; D gene: .; J gene: TRBJ2-6; clone size: .; CDR3 protein: CASSQGGGGSYSGANVLTF; CDR3 DNA: TGCGCCAGCAGCCAAGGGGGAGGGGGCTCCTACTCTGGGGCCAACGTCCTGACTTTC
V gene: TRBV6-5; D gene: TRBD1; J gene: TRBJ2-6; clone size: .; CDR3 protein: CASSWGRGLSGANVLTF; CDR3 DNA: TGTGCCAGCAGTTGGGGCAGGGGGCTCTCTGGGGCCAACGTCCTGACTTTC
V gene: TRBV12-3/TRBV12-4; D gene: .; J gene: TRBJ2-7; clone size: .; CDR3 protein: CASSGGRGYEQYF; CDR3 DNA: TGTGCCAGCTCGGGCGGCAGGGGCTACGAGCAGTACTTC
V gene: TRBV9; D gene: .; J gene: TRBJ2-3; clone size: .; CDR3 protein: CASSVAPAGRDTQYF; CDR3 DNA: TGTGCCAGCAGCGTAGCTCCGGCGGGGCGGGATACGCAGTATTTT
V gene: TRBV5-5; D gene: TRBD1; J gene: TRBJ2-1; clone size: .; CDR3 protein: CASSIQGQWVDEQFF; CDR3 DNA: TGTGCCAGCAGCATACAGGGACAGTGGGTTGATGAGCAGTTCTTC
V gene: TRBV27; D gene: TRBD1; J gene: TRBJ1-1; clone size: .; CDR3 protein: CASSSWQGASTEAFF; CDR3 DNA: TGTGCCAGCAGTTCGTGGCAGGGGGCTAGTACTGAAGCTTTCTTT
V gene: TRBV15; D gene: TRBD1; J gene: TRBJ1-2; clone size: .; CDR3 protein: CATSKDRGIGYTF; CDR3 DNA: TGTGCCACCAGCAAAGACAGGGGGATCGGCTACACCTTC
V gene: TRBV20-1; D gene: .; J gene: TRBJ2-3; clone size: .; CDR3 protein: CSARDYVPDTQYF; CDR3 DNA: TGCAGTGCTAGAGATTATGTCCCAGATACGCAGTATTTT
V gene: TRBV6-6; D gene: .; J gene: TRBJ2-2; clone size: few; CDR3 protein: CASSYRRAGPGELFF; CDR3 DNA: TGTGCCAGCAGTTACCGTAGGGCCGGACCCGGGGAGCTGTTTTTT
V gene: TRBV20-1; D gene: .; J gene: TRBJ2-7; clone size: once; CDR3 protein: CSARPTGSSYEQYF; CDR3 DNA: TGCAGTGCTAGACCCACAGGGTCATCCTACGAGCAGTACTTC
V gene: TRBV20-1; D gene: TRBD1; J gene: TRBJ1-1; clone size: .; CDR3 protein: CSAQPTGTGLAFF; CDR3 DNA: TGCAGTGCTCAGCCTACCGGGACAGGGTTAGCTTTCTTT
V gene: TRBV7-8; D gene: TRBD1; J gene: TRBJ2-6; clone size: once; CDR3 protein: CASSLVLDRRLRANVLTF; CDR3 DNA: TGTGCCAGCAGCTTAGTACTGGACAGGCGTCTCCGGGCCAACGTCCTGACTTTC
V gene: TRBV14; D gene: .; J gene: TRBJ2-7; clone size: once; CDR3 protein: CASNNGPGEQYF; CDR3 DNA: TGTGCCAGCAATAACGGCCCCGGCGAGCAGTACTTC
V gene: TRBV5-6; D gene: TRBD2; J gene: TRBJ2-4; clone size: .; CDR3 protein: CASNLAGRSKNIQYF; CDR3 DNA: TGTGCCAGCAACCTAGCGGGGCGATCCAAAAACATTCAGTACTTC
V gene: TRBV9; D gene: TRBD1; J gene: TRBJ2-5; clone size: .; CDR3 protein: CASSAAPGQGAETQYF; CDR3 DNA: TGTGCCAGCAGCGCAGCACCGGGACAGGGGGCCGAGACCCAGTACTTC
V gene: TRBV7-9; D gene: .; J gene: TRBJ2-6; clone size: .; CDR3 protein: CASSSTGPGANVLTF; CDR3 DNA: TGTGCCAGCAGCTCGACAGGTCCTGGGGCCAACGTCCTGACTTTC
V gene: TRBV12-3/TRBV12-4; D gene: TRBD1; J gene: TRBJ1-2; clone size: .; CDR3 protein: CASRESGTVFYTF; CDR3 DNA: TGTGCCAGCAGAGAAAGTGGGACAGTGTTCTACACCTTC